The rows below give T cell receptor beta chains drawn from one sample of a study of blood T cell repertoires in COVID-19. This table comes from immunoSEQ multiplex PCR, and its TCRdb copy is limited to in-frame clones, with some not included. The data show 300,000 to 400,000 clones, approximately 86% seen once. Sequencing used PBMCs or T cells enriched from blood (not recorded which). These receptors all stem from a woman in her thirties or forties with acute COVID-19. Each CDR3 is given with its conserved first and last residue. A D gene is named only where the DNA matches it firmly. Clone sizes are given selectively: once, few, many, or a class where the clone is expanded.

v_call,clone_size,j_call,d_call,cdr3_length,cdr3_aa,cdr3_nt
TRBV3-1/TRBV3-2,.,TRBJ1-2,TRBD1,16,CASRNRGPRENYGYTF,TGTGCCAGCAGAAACAGGGGGCCCAGGGAGAACTATGGCTACACCTTC
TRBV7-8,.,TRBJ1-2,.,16,CASSFSESGASYGYTF,TGTGCCAGCAGCTTCAGCGAATCAGGGGCATCCTATGGCTACACCTTC
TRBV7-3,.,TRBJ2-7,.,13,CASSLTQGEVQYF,TGTGCCAGCAGCTTAACTCAGGGGGAGGTGCAGTACTTC
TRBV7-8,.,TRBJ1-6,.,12,CASSFVNSPLHF,TGTGCCAGCAGCTTCGTAAATTCACCCCTCCACTTT
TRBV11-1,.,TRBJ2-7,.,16,CASSLAEASPVVEQYF,TGTGCCAGCAGCTTAGCGGAAGCGTCACCAGTAGTAGAGCAGTACTTC
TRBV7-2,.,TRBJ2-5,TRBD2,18,CASSLGRTSGTEVETQYF,TGTGCCAGCAGCTTAGGTAGGACTAGCGGAACCGAGGTAGAGACCCAGTACTTC
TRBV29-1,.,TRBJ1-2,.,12,CSASDSFYGYTF,TGCAGCGCTTCGGACAGTTTCTATGGCTACACCTTC
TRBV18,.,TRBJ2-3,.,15,CASSPADGGTDTQYF,TGTGCCAGCTCACCAGCCGACGGGGGCACAGATACGCAGTATTTT
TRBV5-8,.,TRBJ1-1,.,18,CASSSGLFLAQGNTEAFF,TGTGCCAGCAGCTCGGGCTTATTCCTCGCGCAGGGGAACACTGAAGCTTTCTTT
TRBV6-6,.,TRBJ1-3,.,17,CASSRGPGGMSGNTIYF,TGTGCCAGCAGTCGCGGGCCCGGAGGGATGTCTGGAAACACCATATATTTT
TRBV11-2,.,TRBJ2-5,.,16,CASSLNFGREGETQYF,TGTGCCAGCAGCCTCAATTTTGGACGAGAGGGAGAGACCCAGTACTTC
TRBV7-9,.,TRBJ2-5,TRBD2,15,CASSLRLAHQETQYF,TGTGCCAGCAGCCTCAGACTAGCCCACCAAGAGACCCAGTACTTC
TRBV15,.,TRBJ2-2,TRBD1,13,CATSKDRGRELFF,TGTGCCACCAGTAAGGACAGGGGACGGGAGCTGTTTTTT
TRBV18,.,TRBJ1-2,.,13,CASSPGSDYGYTF,TGTGCCAGCTCACCAGGTAGCGACTATGGCTACACCTTC
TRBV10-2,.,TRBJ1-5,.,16,CASSERSTNSNQPQHF,TGCGCCAGCAGTGAAAGATCCACTAATAGCAATCAGCCCCAGCATTTT
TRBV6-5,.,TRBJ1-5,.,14,CASRQGYSNQPQHF,TGTGCCAGCCGTCAGGGGTATAGCAATCAGCCCCAGCATTTT
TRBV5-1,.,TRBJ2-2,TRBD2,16,CASSSAGFRNTGELFF,TGCGCCAGCAGCTCAGCGGGGTTCAGGAACACCGGGGAGCTGTTTTTT
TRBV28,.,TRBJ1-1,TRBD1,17,CASRDPGQGLLNTEAFF,TGTGCCAGCAGGGACCCGGGACAGGGGCTACTGAACACTGAAGCTTTCTTT
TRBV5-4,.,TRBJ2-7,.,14,CASSLAGRDEIGYF,TGTGCCAGCAGCTTGGCAGGGCGGGATGAAATCGGGTACTTC
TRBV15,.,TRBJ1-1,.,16,CATSRALQGGGTEAFF,TGTGCCACCAGCAGAGCCTTACAGGGTGGTGGCACTGAAGCTTTCTTT
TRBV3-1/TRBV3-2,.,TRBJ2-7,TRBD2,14,CASSQTSGNYEQYF,TGTGCCAGCAGCCAGACTAGCGGGAACTACGAGCAGTACTTC
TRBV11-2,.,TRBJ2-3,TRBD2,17,CASSLVGGGGVIDTQYF,TGTGCCAGCAGCTTAGTAGGAGGCGGGGGGGTGATAGATACGCAGTATTTT
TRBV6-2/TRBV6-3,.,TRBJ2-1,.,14,CASSYSSGYNEQFF,TGTGCCAGCAGTTACTCGAGCGGGTACAATGAGCAGTTCTTC
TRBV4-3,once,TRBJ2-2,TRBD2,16,CASSLGLAVNTGELFF,TGCGCCAGCAGCCTCGGGCTAGCGGTGAACACCGGGGAGCTGTTTTTT
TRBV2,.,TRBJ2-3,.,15,CASSESTVAADTQYF,TGTGCCAGCAGTGAATCGACAGTAGCGGCAGATACGCAGTATTTT
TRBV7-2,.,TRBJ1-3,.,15,CASSSTGSSGNTIYF,TGTGCCAGCAGCTCGACAGGCTCCTCTGGAAACACCATATATTTT
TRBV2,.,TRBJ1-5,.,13,CASSVSGSQPQHF,TGTGCCAGCAGTGTGTCGGGGTCTCAGCCCCAGCATTTT
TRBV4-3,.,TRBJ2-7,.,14,CASSQVSGPYEQYF,TGCGCCAGCAGCCAAGTTAGTGGGCCCTACGAGCAGTACTTC
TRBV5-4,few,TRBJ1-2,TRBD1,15,CASSVGQGEGYGYTF,TGTGCCAGCAGCGTAGGACAGGGGGAAGGTTATGGCTACACCTTC
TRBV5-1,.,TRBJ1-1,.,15,CASSAYGQKRTEAFF,TGCGCCAGCAGCGCGTACGGACAGAAGCGTACTGAAGCTTTCTTT
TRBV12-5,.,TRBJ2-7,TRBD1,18,CASGWGAMGTVTTYEQYF,TGTGCTAGTGGTTGGGGCGCGATGGGGACAGTAACAACCTACGAGCAGTACTTC
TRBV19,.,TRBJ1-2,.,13,CASQGRVENGYTF,TGTGCCAGTCAAGGCAGGGTAGAGAATGGCTACACCTTC
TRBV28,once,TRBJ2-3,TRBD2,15,CASSLDKAGADTQYF,TGTGCCAGCAGTTTAGATAAAGCGGGGGCGGATACGCAGTATTTT
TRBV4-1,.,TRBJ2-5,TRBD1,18,CASSQDELGVGQQETQYF,TGCGCCAGCAGCCAAGATGAGTTAGGAGTGGGACAGCAAGAGACCCAGTACTTC
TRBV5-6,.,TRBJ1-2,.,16,CASSYRGAGGGNGYTF,TGTGCCAGCAGCTACCGCGGAGCCGGCGGGGGCAATGGCTACACCTTC
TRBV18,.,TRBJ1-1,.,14,CASSPPGRGTEAFF,TGTGCCAGCTCACCCCCGGGCCGGGGCACTGAAGCTTTCTTT
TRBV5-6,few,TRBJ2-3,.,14,CASSLSRSTDTQYF,TGTGCCAGCAGCTTATCCCGTAGCACAGATACGCAGTATTTT
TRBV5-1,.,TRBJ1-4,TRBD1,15,CASSPTGTGWEKLFF,TGCGCCAGCAGTCCTACCGGGACAGGGTGGGAAAAACTGTTTTTT
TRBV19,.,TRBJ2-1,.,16,CASSIGSGPPYNEQFF,TGTGCCAGTAGTATCGGTAGCGGCCCCCCCTACAATGAGCAGTTCTTC
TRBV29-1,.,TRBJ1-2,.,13,CSVGAGANYGYTF,TGCAGCGTTGGCGCCGGAGCTAACTATGGCTACACCTTC
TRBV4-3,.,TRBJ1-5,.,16,CASSQDAGALNQPQHF,TGCGCCAGCAGCCAAGATGCCGGTGCACTTAATCAGCCCCAGCATTTT
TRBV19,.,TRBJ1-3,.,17,CASSIVFLDNSGNTIYF,TGTGCCAGTAGTATAGTTTTTTTGGACAACTCTGGAAACACCATATATTTT
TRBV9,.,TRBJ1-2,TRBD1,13,CASSGQGARGYTF,TGTGCCAGCTCGGGACAGGGGGCGCGTGGCTACACCTTC
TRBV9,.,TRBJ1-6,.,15,CASSVVGGSDSPLHF,TGTGCCAGCAGCGTAGTTGGGGGGTCGGATTCACCCCTCCACTTT
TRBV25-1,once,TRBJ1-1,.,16,CASSASGVAMNTEAFF,TGTGCCAGCAGTGCCTCAGGGGTGGCTATGAACACTGAAGCTTTCTTT
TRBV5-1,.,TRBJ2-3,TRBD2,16,CASSPGTSGGTDTQYF,TGCGCCAGCAGCCCGGGGACTAGCGGTGGCACAGATACGCAGTATTTT
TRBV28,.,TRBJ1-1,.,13,CASSPGHNTEAFF,TGTGCCAGCAGTCCGGGACATAACACTGAAGCTTTCTTT
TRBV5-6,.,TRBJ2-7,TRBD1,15,CASSRLDRGNSEQYF,TGTGCCAGCAGCCGACTGGACAGGGGGAACTCCGAGCAGTACTTC
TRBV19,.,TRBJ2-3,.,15,CASSIVKAGADTQYF,TGTGCCAGTAGTATCGTTAAGGCAGGGGCAGATACGCAGTATTTT
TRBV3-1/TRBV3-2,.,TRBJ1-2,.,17,CASSQEAVAGFGDGYTF,TGTGCCAGCAGCCAAGAAGCTGTCGCAGGCTTCGGGGATGGCTACACCTTC
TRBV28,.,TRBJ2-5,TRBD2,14,CASRTGGQGETQYF,TGTGCCAGCAGGACGGGAGGCCAAGGAGAGACCCAGTACTTC